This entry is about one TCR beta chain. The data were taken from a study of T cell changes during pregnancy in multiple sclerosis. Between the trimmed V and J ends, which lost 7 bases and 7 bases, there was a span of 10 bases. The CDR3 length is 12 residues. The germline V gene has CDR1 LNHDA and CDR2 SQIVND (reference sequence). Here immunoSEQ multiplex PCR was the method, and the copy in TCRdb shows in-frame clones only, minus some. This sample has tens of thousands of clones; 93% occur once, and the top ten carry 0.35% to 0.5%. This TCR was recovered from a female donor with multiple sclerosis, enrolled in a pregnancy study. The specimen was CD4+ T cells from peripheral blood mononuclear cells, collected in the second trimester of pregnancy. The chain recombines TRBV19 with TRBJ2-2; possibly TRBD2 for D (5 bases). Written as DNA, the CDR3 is TGTGCCAGTAAAAGGGAGATCGGGGAGCTGTTTTTT. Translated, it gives CASKREIGELFF.